Reported below is one T cell receptor (beta chain). Its specificity is not known. This specimen comes from a study of cytomegalovirus exposure and HLA in healthy donors. Study in general: Approximately 170 million T cells yielded 110 million or so unique TCR beta sequences in earlier analysis. Study-wide results and caveats: Researchers counted about 150 TCR beta chains as cytomegalovirus-associated.

The PCR employed 60 Vbeta primers together with 13 Jbeta primers. Generated by immunoSEQ multiplex PCR, the TCRdb table keeps only in-frame clones and is missing some. Of some 200,000 clones in the sample, roughly 80% were seen once. CDR1 is MNHEY and CDR2 is SMNVEV in the germline V gene (reference sequence). This CDR3 has 13 residues. V was shortened by 2 bases and J by 2 bases, with 7 bases between the two germline ends. The V and J genes are TRBV27 and TRBJ2-7; D uncertain. The source of this sequence is a woman aged 18 to 35 in good health and CMV-seronegative. The sequencing input was PBMCs. In DNA, the CDR3 is TGTGCCAGCAGTTTACTCTCCCCCTACGAGCAGTACTTC. This gives the protein CASSLLSPYEQYF.